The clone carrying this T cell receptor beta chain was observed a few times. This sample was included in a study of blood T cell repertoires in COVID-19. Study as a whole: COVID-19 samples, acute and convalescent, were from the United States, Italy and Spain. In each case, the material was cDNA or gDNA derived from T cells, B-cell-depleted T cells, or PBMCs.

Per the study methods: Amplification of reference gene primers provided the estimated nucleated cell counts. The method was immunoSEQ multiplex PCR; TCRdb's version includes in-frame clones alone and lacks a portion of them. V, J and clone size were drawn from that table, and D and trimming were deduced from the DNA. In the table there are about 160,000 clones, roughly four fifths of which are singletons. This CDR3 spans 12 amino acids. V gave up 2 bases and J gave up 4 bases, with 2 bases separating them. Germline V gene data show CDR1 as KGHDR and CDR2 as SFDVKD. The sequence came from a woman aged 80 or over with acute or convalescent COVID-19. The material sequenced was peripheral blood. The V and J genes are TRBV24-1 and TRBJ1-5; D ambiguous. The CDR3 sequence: CATSDSNQPQHF. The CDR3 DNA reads TGTGCCACCAGTGATTCTAATCAGCCCCAGCATTTT.